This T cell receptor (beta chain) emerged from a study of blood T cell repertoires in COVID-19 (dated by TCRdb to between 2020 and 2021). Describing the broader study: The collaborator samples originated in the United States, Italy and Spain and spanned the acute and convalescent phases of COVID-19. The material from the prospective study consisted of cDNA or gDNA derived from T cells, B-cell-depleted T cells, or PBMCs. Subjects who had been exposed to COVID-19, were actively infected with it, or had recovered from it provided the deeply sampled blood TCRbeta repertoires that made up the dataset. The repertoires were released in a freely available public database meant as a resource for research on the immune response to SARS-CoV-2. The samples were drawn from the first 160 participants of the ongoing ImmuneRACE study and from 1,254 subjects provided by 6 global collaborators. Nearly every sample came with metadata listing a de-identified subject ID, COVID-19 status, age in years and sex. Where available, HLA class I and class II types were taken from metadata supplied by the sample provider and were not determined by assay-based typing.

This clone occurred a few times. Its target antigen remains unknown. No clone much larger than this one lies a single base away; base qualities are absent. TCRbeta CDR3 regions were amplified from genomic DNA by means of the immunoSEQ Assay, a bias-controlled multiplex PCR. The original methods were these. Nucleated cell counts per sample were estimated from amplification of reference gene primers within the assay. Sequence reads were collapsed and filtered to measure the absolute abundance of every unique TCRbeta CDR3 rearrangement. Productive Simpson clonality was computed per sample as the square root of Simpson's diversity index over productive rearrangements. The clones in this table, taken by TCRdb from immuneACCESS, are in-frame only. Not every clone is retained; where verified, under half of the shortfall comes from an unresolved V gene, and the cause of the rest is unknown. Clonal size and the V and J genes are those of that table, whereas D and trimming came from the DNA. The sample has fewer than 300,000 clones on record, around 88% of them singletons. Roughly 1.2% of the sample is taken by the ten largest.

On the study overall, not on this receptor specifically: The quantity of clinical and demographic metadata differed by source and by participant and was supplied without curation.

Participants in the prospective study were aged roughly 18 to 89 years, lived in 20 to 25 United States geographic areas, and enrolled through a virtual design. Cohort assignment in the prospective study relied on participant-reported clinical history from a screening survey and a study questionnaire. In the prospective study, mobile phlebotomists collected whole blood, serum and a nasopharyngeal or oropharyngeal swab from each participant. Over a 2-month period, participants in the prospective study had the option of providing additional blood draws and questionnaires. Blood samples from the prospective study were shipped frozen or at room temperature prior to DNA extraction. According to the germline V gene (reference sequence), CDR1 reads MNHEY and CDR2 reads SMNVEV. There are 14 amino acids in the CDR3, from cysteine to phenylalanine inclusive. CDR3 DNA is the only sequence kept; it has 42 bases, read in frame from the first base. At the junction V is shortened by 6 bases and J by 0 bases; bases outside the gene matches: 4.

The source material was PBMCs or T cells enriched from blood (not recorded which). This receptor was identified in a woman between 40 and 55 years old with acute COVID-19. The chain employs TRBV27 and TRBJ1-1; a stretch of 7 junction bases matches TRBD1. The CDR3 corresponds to CASRNRGMNTEAFF. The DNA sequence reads TGTGCCAGCAGAAACAGGGGTATGAACACTGAAGCTTTCTTT.